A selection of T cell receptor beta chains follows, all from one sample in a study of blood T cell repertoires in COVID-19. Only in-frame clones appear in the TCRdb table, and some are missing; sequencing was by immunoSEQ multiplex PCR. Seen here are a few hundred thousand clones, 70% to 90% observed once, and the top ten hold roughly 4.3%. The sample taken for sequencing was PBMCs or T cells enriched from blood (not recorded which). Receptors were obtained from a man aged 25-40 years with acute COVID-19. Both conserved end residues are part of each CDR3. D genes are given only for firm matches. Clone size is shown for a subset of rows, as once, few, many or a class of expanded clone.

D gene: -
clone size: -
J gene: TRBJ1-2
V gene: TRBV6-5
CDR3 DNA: TGTGCCAGCAGACACAGGGATAGCTATGGCTACACCTTC
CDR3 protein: CASRHRDSYGYTF

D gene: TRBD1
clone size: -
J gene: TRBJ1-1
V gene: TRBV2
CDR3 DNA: TGTGCCAGCAGAGGACAGGGAGGAAACACTGAAGCTTTCTTT
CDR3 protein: CASRGQGGNTEAFF

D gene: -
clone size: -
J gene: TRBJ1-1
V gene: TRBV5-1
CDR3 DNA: TGCGCCAGCAGCTTGAGAGGGTCTGAAGCTTTCTTT
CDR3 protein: CASSLRGSEAFF

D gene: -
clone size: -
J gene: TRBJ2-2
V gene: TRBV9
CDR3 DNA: TGTGCCAGCAGCGATGGTACGGGAAAAACCGGGGAGCTGTTTTTT
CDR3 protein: CASSDGTGKTGELFF

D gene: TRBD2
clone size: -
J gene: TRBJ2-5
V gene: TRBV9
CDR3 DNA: TGTGCCAGCAGCCCCACCCTCGGGGGAGGGGAGACCCAGTACTTC
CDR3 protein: CASSPTLGGGETQYF

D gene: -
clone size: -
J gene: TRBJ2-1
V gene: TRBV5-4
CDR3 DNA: TGTGCCAGCAGCCAAGGAGGAGGGGCCCTAAATGAGCAGTTCTTC
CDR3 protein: CASSQGGGALNEQFF

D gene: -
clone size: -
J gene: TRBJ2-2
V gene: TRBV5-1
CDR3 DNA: TGCGCCAGCAGCTTGGGGCAGGGCACCGGGGAGCTGTTTTTT
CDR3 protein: CASSLGQGTGELFF

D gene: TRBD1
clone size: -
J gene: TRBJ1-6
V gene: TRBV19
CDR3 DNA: TGTGCCAGTAGAAAATTCCGGGACAGCAATAATTCACCCCTCCACTTT
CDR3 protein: CASRKFRDSNNSPLHF

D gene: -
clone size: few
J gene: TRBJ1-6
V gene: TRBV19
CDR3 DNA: TGTGCCAGTAGCTCAATCTCGGATTCACCCCTCCACTTT
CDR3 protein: CASSSISDSPLHF

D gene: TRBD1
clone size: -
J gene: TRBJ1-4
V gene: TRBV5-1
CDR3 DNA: TGCGCCAGCAGCCCTTGGACAGGAGAAGGTGAAAAACTGTTTTTT
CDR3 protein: CASSPWTGEGEKLFF

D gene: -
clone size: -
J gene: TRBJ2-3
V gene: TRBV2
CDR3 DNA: TGTGCCAGCAGTGAAAACGGACTGATAACAGATACGCAGTATTTT
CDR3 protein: CASSENGLITDTQYF

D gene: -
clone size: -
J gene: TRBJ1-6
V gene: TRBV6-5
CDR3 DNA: TGTGCCAGCACGCCGAGCTCCTATAATTCACCCCTCCACTTT
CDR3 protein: CASTPSSYNSPLHF

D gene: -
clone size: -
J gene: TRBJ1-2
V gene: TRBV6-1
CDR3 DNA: TGTGCCAGCAGTGAATATTTTGGGCAGGGTCCCGCTGGCTACACCTTC
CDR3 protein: CASSEYFGQGPAGYTF

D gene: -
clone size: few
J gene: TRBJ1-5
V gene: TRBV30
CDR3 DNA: TGTGCCTGGAGTCCCAGTAATCAGCCCCAGCATTTT
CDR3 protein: CAWSPSNQPQHF

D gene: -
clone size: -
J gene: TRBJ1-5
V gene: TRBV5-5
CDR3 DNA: TGTGCCAGCAGCTTGGGCAGGGACTACAATCAGCCCCAGCATTTT
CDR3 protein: CASSLGRDYNQPQHF

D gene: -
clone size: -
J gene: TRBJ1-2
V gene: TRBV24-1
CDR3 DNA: TGTGCCACCAGTGCTCCACAGGGCCGCGGCTACACCTTC
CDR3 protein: CATSAPQGRGYTF

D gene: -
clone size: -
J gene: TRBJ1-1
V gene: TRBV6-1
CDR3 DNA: TGTGCCAGCAGTGAAGTTCGCACTGAAGCTTTCTTT
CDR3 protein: CASSEVRTEAFF

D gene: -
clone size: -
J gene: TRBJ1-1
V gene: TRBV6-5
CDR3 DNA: TGTGCCAGCTTAGGGGGGGACACTGAAGCTTTCTTT
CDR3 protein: CASLGGDTEAFF

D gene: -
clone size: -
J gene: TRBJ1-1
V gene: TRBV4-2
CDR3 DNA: TGTGCCAGCAGCCAAGGCACAGGGTCGGACACTGAAGCTTTCTTT
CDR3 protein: CASSQGTGSDTEAFF

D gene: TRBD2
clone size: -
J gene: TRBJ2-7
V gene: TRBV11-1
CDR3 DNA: TGTGCCAGCAGCCTCGTGACTAGCGGGGCGACGGAGCAGTACTTC
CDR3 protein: CASSLVTSGATEQYF

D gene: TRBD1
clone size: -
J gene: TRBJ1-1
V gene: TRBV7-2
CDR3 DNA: TGTGCCAGCATCGGACAGGGGGCGACTGAAGCTTTCTTT
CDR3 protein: CASIGQGATEAFF

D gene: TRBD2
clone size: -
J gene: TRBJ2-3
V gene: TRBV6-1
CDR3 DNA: TGTGCCAGCAGTGAACTAGCGGGGGGGTCAACAGATACGCAGTATTTT
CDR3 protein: CASSELAGGSTDTQYF

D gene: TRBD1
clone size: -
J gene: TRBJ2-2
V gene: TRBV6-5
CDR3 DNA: TGTGCCAGCAGAAAAAACCGGGACAGCACCGGGGAGCTGTTTTTT
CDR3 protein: CASRKNRDSTGELFF

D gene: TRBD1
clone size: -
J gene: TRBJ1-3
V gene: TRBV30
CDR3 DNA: TGTGCCTGGAGTCCCGGGACAGGCTCTGGAAACACCATATATTTT
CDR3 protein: CAWSPGTGSGNTIYF

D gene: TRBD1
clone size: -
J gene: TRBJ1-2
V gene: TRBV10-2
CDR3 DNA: TGCGCCAGCAGACTCGGACAGGGCTATGGCTACACCTTC
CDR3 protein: CASRLGQGYGYTF

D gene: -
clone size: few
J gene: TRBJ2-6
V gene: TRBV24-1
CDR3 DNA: TGTGCCACCAGTGATCCTCGGGACACCGGGGCCAACGTCCTGACTTTC
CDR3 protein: CATSDPRDTGANVLTF

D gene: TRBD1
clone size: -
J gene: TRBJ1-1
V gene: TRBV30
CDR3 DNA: TGTGCCTGGACAACAGGGGCTGAAGCTTTCTTT
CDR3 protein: CAWTTGAEAFF

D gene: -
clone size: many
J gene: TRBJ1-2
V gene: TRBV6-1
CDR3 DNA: TGTGCCAGCAGTGATGGGCCGGCGGGTGGCTACACCTTC
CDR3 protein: CASSDGPAGGYTF

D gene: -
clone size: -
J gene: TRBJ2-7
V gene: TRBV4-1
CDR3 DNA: TGCGCCAGCAGCCAAGATGGACACCCCAGCTCCTACGAGCAGTACTTC
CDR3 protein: CASSQDGHPSSYEQYF

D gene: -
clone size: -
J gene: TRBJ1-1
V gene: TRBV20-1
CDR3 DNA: TGCAGTGCTAGTCGCGGGACCCAGAACACTGAAGCTTTCTTT
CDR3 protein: CSASRGTQNTEAFF

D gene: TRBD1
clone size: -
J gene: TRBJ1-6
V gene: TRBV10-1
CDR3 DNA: TGCGCCGGACTGACAGGGTTTAGGTCACCCCTCCACTTT
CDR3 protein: CAGLTGFRSPLHF

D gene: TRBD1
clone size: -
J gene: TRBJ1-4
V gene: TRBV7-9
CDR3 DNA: TGTGCCAGCAGCTTAGGGACAGGGACAACTAATGAAAAACTGTTTTTT
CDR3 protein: CASSLGTGTTNEKLFF

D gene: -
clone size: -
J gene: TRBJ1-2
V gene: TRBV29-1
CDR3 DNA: TGCAGCGTTGAACATAACTATGGCTACACCTTC
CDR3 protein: CSVEHNYGYTF

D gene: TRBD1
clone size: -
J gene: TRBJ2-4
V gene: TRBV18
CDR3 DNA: TGTGCCAGCTCGGTGGGACAGGGGCGACTAGCCAAAAACATTCAGTACTTC
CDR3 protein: CASSVGQGRLAKNIQYF

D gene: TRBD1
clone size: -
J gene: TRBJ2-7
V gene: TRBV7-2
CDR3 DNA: TGTGCCAGCAGCCCGTATAGACAGGGAGCCTACGAGCAGTACTTC
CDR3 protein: CASSPYRQGAYEQYF

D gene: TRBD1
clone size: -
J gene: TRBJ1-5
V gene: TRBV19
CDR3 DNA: TGTGCCAGTAGTTATGGACAGGGAAGGCAGCCCCAGCATTTT
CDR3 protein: CASSYGQGRQPQHF

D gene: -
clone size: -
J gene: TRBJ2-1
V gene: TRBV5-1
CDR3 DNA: TGCGCCAGCAGCTTTACAGGGCAGAAAAGCTCCTACAATGAGCAGTTCTTC
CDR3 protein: CASSFTGQKSSYNEQFF

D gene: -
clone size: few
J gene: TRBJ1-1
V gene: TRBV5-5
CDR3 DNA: TGTGCCAGCAGCCTCGGGGGATTCGGCACTGAAGCTTTCTTT
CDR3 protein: CASSLGGFGTEAFF

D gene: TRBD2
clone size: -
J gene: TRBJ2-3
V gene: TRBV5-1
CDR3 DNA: TGCGCCAGCAGCTCGACCCCGTACAGCGGGGGAGTAGATACGCAGTATTTT
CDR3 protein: CASSSTPYSGGVDTQYF

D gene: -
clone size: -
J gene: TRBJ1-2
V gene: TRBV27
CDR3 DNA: TGTGCCAGCGGCCAACAACAGGGTGTAGGAGGCTACACCTTC
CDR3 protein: CASGQQQGVGGYTF

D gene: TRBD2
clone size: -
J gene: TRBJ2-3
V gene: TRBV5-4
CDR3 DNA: TGTGCCAGCAGCTTGGTCGCGGGGGGGGGCACAGATACGCAGTATTTT
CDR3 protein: CASSLVAGGGTDTQYF

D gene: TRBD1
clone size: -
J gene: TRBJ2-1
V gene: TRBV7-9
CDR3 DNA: TGTGCCAGCAGCTATAGGCAGGGGGCAAAAAACAATGAGCAGTTCTTC
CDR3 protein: CASSYRQGAKNNEQFF

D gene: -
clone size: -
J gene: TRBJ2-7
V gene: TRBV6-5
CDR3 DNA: TGTGCCAGCAGTCGACTAGATGGCTACGAGCAGTACTTC
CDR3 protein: CASSRLDGYEQYF

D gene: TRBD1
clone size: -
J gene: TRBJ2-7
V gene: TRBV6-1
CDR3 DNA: TGTGCCAGCAGTGACCCCGACAGGGGCTTTTCCTACGAGCAGTACTTC
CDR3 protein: CASSDPDRGFSYEQYF

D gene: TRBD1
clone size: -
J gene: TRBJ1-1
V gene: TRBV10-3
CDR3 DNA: TGTGCCATCAGCGACAGGGGCGGCGGTGAAGCTTTCTTT
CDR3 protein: CAISDRGGGEAFF

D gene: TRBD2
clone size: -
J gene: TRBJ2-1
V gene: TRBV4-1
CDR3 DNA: TGCGCCAGCAGCCCAGGAGCGGGGGGCTATGAGCAGTTCTTC
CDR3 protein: CASSPGAGGYEQFF

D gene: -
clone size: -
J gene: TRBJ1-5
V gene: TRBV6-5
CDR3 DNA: TGTGCCAGCAGCTCCGGACAGTCCGGTCAGCCCCAGCATTTT
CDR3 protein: CASSSGQSGQPQHF

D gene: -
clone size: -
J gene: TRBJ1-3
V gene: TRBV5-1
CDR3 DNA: TGCGCCAGCAGCGGGGGGGACACCATATATTTT
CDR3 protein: CASSGGDTIYF

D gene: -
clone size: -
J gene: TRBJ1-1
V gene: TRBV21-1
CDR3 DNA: TGTGCCAGCAGCCACCTCTCCGGCCCGGGCACTGAAGCTTTCTTT
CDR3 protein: CASSHLSGPGTEAFF

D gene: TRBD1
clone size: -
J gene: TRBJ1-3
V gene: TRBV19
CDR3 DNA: TGTGCCAGTAGTATAACAGGGGGCTCTGGAAACACCATATATTTT
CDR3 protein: CASSITGGSGNTIYF

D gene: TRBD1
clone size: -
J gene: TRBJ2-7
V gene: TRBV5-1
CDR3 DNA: TGCGCCAGCAGTTTCGACAGGGGGCAAGCCTACGAGCAGTACTTC
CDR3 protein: CASSFDRGQAYEQYF

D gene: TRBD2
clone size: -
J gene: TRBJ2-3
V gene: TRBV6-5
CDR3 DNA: TGTGCCACCTTTGGACTAGCGGGGGGGCCGGATACGCAGTATTTT
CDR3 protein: CATFGLAGGPDTQYF

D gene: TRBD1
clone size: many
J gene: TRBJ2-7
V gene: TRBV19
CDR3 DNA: TGTGCCAGTTCCCGGGACAGGGGGCTAGGGCCGTACGTGGAGCAGTACTTC
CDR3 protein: CASSRDRGLGPYVEQYF

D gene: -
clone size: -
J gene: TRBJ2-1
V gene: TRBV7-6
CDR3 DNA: TGTGCCAGCAGCCCTCTCCCCGGGAATGAGCAGTTCTTC
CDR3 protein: CASSPLPGNEQFF

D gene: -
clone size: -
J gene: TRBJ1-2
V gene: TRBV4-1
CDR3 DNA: TGCGCCAGCAGCCAAGATCTGAGGATCCACTATGGCTACACCTTC
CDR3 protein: CASSQDLRIHYGYTF

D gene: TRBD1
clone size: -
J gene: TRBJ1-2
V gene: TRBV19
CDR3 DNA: TGTGCCAGTAGTGGATCCGGGACAGAATCCCCCTATGGCTACACCTTC
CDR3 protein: CASSGSGTESPYGYTF

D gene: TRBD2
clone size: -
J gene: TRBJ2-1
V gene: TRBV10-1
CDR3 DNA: TGCGCCAGCAGCCCCAGGCTAGCGGGGTCTGGGGAGCAGTTCTTC
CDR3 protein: CASSPRLAGSGEQFF

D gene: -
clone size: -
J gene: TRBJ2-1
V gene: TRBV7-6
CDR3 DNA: TGTGCCAGCAGCTTGGCCAGGGGCCGATCCTACAATGAGCAGTTCTTC
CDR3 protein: CASSLARGRSYNEQFF

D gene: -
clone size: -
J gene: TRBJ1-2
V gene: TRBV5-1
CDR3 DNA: TGCGCCAGCAGCTTGGCAGGTGGCTACACCTTC
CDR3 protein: CASSLAGGYTF